This T cell receptor beta chain was profiled in a study of OX40 agonist ivuxolimab in advanced cancers. Study observations and caveats: Averaged across samples, CD8+ T cells carried more expanded clones than CD4+ did. There was clonal expansion of CD4+ and CD8+ blood T cells by week 6 at 0.1 to 3.0 mg/kg.

CDR1 and CDR2 from the germline V gene are SQVTM and ANQGSEA. This CDR3 is built from 15 residues. V lost 4 bases and J lost 4; bases outside the gene matches: 12. Any history of autoimmune disease or systemic immunosuppression disqualified patients. Sampling times: baseline, cycle 4 day 1, cycle 7 day 1. Note on this clone: What it recognizes is unknown.

Here immunoSEQ multiplex PCR was the method, and the copy in TCRdb shows in-frame clones only, minus some. Among 130,000 or so clones listed, just over 90% were seen once. The TCR originated in an adult with an advanced solid tumor such as melanoma, head and neck, liver or kidney cancer. The genes are TRBV29-1 and TRBJ1-2; TRBD1 matches 7 bases. The material was CD4+ or CD8+ T cells sorted from blood, obtained in a trial of the OX40 agonist ivuxolimab. The CDR3 coding sequence is TGCAGCGTTGTGAGGCGAACCGGGACAGCCTATGGCTACACCTTC. As protein: CSVVRRTGTAYGYTF.